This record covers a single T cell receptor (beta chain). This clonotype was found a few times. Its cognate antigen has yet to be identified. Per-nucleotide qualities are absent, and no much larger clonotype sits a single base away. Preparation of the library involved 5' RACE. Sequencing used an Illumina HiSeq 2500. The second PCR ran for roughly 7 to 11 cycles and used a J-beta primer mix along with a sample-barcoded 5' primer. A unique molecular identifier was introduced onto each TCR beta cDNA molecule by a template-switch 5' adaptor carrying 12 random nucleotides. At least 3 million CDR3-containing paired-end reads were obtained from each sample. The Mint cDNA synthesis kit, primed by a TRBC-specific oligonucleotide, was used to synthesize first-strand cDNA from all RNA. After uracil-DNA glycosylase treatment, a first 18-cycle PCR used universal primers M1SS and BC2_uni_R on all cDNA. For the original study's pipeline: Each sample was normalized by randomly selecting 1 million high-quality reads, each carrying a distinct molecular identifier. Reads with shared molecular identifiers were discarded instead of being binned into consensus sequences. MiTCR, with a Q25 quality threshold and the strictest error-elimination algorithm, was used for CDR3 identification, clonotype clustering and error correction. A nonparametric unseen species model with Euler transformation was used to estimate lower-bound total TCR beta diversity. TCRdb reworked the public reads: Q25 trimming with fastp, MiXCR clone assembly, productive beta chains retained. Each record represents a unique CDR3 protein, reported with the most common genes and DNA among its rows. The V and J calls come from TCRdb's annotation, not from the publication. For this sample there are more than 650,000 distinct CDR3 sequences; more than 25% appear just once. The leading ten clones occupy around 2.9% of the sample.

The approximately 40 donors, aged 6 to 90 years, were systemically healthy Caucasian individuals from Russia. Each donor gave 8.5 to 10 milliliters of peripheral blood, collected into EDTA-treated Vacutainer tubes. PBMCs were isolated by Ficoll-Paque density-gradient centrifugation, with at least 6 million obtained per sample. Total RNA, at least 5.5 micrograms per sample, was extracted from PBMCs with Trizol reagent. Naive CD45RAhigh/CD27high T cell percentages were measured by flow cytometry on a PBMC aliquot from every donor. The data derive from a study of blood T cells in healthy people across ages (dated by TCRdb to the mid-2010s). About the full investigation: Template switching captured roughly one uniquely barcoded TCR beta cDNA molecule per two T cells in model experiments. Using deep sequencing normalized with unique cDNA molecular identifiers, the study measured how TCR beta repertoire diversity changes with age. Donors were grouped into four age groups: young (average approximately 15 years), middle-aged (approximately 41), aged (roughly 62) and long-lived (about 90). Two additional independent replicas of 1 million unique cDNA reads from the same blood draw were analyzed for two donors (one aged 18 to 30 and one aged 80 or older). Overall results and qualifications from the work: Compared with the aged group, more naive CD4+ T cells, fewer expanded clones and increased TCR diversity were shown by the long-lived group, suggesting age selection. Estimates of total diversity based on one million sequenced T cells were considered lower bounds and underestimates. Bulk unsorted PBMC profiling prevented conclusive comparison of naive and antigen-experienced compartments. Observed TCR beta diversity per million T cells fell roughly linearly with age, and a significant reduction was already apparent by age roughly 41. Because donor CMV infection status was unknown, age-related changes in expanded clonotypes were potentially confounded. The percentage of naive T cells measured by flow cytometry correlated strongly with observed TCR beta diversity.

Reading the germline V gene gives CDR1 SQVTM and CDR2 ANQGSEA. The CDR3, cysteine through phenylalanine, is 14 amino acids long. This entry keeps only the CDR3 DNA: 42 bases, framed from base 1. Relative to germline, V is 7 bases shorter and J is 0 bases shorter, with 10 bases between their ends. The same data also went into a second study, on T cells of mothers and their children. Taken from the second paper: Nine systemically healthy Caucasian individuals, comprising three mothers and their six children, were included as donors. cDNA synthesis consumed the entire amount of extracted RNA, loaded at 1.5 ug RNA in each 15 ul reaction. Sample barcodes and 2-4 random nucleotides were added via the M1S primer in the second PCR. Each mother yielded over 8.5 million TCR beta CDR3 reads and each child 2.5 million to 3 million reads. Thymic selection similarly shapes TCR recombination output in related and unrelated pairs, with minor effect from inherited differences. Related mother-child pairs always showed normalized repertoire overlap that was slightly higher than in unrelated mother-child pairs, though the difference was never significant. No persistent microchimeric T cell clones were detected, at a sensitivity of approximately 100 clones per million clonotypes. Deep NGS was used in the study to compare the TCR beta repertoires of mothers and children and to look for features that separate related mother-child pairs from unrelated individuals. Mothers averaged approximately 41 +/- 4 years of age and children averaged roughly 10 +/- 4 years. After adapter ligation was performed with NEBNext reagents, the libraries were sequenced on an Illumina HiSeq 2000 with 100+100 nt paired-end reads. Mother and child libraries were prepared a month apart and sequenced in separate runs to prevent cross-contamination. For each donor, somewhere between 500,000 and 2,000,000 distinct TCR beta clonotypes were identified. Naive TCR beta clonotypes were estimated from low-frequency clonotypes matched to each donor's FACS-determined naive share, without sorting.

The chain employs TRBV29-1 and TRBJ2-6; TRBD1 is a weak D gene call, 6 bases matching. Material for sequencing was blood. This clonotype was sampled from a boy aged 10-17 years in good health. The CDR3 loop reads CSADRISGANVLTF. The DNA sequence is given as TGCAGCGCCGACAGGATCTCTGGGGCCAACGTCCTGACTTTC.